The present TCR beta chain was sequenced within a study of identifying expanded T cells in peripheral blood. The data were produced by immunoSEQ multiplex PCR, yet TCRdb's version contains in-frame clones alone and is incomplete. This sample has about 91,000 clones; more than 70% occur once, and the top ten carry roughly 4%. Germline V lookup: CDR1 SGHVS, CDR2 FNYEAQ. The CDR3 runs 16 residues. V trimming: 5 bases; J trimming: 10 bases; junction bases outside the gene matches: 11. The V call is TRBV7-6, the J call TRBJ2-2; the match to TRBD2 covers 12 bases. Sequencing was performed on blood. This sequence was found in a person aged 18 to 70 in good health. DNA for the CDR3: TGTGCCAGCAGCCCACTAGCGGGGGGCATACCCGAGGAGCTGTTTTTT. It is translated as CASSPLAGGIPEELFF.